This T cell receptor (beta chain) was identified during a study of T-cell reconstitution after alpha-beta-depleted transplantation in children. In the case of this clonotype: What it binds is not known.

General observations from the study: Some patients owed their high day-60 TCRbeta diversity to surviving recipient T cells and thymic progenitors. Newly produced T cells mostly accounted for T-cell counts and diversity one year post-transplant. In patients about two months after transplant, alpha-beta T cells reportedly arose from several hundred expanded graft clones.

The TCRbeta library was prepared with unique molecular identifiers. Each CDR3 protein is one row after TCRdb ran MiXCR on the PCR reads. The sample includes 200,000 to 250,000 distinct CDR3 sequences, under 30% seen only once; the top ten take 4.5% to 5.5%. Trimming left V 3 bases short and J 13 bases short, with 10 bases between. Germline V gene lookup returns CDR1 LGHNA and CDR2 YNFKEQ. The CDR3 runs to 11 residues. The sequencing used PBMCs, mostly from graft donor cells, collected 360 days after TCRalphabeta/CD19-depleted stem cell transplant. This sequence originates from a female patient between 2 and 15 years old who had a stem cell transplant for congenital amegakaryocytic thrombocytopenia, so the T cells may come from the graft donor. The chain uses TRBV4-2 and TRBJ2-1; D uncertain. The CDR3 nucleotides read TGTGCCAGCAGCCAGGGGATATTACAGTTCTTC. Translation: CASSQGILQFF.